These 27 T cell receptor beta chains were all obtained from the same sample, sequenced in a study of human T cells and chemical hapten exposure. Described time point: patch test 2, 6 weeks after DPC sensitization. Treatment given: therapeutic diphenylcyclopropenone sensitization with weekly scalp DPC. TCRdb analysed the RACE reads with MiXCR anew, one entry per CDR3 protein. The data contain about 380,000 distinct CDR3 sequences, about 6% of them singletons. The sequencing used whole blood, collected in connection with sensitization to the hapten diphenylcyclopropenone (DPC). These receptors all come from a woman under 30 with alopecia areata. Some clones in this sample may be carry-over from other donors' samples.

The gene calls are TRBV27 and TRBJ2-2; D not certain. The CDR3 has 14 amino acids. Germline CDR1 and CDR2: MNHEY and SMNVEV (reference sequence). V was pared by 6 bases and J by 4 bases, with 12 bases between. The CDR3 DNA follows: TGTGCCAGCAGGATCGGGCAGGCCACCGGGGAGCTGTTTTTT. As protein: CASRIGQATGELFF.

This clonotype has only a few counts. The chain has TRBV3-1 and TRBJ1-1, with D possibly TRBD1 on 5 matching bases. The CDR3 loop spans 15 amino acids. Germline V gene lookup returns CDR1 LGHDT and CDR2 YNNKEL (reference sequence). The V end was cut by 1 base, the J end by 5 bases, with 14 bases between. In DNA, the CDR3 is TGTGCCAGCAGCCAAGGTGTGGGGCGTGGAACTGAAGCTTTCTTT. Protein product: CASSQGVGRGTEAFF. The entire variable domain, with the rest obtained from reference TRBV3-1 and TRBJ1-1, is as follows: DTAVSQTPKYLVTQMGNDKSIKCEQNLGHDTMYWYKQDSKKFLKIMFSYNNKELIINETVPNRFSPKSPDKAHLNLHINSLELGDSAVYFCASSQGVGRGTEAFFGQGTRLTVV.

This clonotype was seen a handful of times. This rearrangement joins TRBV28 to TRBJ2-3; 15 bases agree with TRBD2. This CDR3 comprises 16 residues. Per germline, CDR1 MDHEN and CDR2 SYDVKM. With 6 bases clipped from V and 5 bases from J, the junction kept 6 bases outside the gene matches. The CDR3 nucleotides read TGTGCCAGCAGCCCCGGGACTAGCGGGGGGTTAGATACGCAGTATTTT. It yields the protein CASSPGTSGGLDTQYF.

This CDR3 is CASRSTDGPYEQYF. The CDR3 nucleotides read TGTGCCAGCAGGTCCACGGACGGCCCATACGAGCAGTACTTC. J is TRBJ2-7 and V is TRBV6-5, with no clear D. CDR3 length: 14 amino acids. Looked up from germline, CDR1 is MNHEY and CDR2 is SVGAGI. The V end was cut by 6 bases, the J end by 4 bases, with 16 bases between.

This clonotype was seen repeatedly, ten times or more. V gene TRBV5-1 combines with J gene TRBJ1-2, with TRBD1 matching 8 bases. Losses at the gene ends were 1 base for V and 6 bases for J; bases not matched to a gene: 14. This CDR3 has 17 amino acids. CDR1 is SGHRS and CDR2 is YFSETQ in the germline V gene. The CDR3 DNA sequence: TGCGCCAGCAGCTTGACCCCCATGGACAGGGAAGAGGATGGCTACACCTTC. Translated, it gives CASSLTPMDREEDGYTF.

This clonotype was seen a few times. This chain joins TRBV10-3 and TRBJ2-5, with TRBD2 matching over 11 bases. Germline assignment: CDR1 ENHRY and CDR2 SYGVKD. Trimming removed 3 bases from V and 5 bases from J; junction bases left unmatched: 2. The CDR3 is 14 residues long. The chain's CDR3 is CAISELAGVETQYF. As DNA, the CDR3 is TGTGCCATCAGTGAACTAGCGGGGGTGGAGACCCAGTACTTC.

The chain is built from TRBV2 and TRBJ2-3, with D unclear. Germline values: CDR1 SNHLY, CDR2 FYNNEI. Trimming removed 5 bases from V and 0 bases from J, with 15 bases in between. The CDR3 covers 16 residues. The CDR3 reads CASSPLDGSSTDTQYF. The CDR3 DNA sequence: TGTGCCAGCAGTCCCTTGGACGGATCTAGCACAGATACGCAGTATTTT.

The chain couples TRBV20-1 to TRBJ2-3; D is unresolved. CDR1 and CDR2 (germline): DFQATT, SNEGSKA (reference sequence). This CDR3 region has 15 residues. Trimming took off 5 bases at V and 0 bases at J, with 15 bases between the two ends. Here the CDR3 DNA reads TGCAGTGCTTCCGACTCCCAAACCAGCACAGATACGCAGTATTTT. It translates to CSASDSQTSTDTQYF.

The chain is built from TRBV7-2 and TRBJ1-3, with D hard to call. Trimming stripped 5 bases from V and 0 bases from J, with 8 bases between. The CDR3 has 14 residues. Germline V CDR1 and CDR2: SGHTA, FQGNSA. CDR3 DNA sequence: TGTGCCAGCAGCCCGGCGCTCTCTGGAAACACCATATATTTT. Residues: CASSPALSGNTIYF.

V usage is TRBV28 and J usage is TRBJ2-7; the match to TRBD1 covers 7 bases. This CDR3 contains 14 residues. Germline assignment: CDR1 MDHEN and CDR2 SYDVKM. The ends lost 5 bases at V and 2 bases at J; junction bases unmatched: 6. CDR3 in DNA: TGTGCCAGCAGTCCCTACAGGGGACCCTACGAGCAGTACTTC. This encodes CASSPYRGPYEQYF. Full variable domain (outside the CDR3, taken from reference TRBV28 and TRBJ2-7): DVKVTQSSRYLVKRTGEKVFLECVQDMDHENMFWYRQDPGLGLRLIYFSYDVKMKEKGDIPEGYSVSREKKERFSLILESASTNQTSMYLCASSPYRGPYEQYFGPGTRLTVT.

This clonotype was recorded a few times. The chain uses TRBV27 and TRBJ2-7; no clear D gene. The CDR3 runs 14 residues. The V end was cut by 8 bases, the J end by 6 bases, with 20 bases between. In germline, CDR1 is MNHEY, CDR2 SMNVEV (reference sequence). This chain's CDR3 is CASLVDTPRSEQYF. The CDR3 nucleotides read TGTGCCAGCTTAGTCGACACCCCTCGGTCCGAGCAGTACTTC.

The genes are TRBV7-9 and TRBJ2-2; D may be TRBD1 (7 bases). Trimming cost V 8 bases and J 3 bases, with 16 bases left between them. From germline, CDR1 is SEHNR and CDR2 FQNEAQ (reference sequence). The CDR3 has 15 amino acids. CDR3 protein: CASQRQGLDTGELFF. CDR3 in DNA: TGTGCCAGCCAGAGACAGGGACTCGACACCGGGGAGCTGTTTTTT.

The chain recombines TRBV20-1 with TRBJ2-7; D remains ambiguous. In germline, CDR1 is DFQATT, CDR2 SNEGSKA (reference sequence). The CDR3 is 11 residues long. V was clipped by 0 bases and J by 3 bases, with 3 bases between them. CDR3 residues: CSARESYEQYF. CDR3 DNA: TGCAGTGCTAGAGAAAGCTACGAGCAGTACTTC.

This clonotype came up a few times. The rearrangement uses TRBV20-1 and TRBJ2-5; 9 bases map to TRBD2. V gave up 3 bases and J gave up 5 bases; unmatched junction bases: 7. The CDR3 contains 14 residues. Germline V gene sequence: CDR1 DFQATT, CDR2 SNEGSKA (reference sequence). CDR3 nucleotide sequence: TGCAGTGCTAGTTTCGCGGGGGGGCAGGAGACCCAGTACTTC. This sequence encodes CSASFAGGQETQYF.

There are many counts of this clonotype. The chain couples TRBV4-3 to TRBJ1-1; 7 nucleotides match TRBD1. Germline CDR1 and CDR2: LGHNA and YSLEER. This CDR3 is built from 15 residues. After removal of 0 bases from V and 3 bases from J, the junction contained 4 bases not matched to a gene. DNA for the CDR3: TGCGCCAGCAGCCAAGATCACAGGGGAGACACTGAAGCTTTCTTT. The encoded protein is CASSQDHRGDTEAFF.

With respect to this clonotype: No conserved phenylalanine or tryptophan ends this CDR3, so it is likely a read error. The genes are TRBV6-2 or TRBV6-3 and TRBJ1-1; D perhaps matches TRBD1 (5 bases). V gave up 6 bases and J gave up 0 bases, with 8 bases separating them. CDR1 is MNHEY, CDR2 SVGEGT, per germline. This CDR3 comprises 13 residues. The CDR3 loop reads CASRGTVNTEAFL. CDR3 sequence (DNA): TGTGCCAGCAGGGGGACGGTGAACACTGAAGCTTTCTTA.

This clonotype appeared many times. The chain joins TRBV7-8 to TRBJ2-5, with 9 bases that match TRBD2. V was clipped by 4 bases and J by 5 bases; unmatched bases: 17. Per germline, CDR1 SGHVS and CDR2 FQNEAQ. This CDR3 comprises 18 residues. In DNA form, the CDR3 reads TGTGCCAGCAGCTCCCAGAGCGTTGAGCGGGGGGAGGGGGAGACCCAGTACTTC. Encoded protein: CASSSQSVERGEGETQYF.

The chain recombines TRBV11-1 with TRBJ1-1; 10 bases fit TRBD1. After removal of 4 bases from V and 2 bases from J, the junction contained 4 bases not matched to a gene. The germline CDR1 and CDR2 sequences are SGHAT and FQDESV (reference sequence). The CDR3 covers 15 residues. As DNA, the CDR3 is TGTGCCAGCAGCTCCAGGGACAGGGGAAACACTGAAGCTTTCTTT. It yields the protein CASSSRDRGNTEAFF. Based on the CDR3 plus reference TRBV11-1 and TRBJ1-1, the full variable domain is EAEVAQSPRYKITEKSQAVAFWCDPISGHATLYWYRQILGQGPELLVQFQDESVVDDSQLPKDRFSAERLKGVDSTLKIQPAELGDSAMYLCASSSRDRGNTEAFFGQGTRLTVV.

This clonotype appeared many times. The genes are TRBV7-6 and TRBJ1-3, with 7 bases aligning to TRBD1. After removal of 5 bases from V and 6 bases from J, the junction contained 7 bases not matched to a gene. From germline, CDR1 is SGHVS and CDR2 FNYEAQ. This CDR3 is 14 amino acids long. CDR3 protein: CASSQQGYLNTIYF. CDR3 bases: TGTGCCAGCAGCCAACAGGGGTATTTAAACACCATATATTTT.

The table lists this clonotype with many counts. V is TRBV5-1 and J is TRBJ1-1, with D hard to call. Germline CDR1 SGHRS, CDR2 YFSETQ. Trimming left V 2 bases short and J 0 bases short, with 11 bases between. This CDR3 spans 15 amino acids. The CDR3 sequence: CASSLLGLLNTEAFF. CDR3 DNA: TGCGCCAGCAGCTTACTGGGCTTATTGAACACTGAAGCTTTCTTT.

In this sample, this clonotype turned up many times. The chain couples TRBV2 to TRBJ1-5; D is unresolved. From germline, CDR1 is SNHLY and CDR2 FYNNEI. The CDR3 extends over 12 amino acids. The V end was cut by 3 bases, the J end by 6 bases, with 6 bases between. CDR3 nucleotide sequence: TGTGCCAGCAGTGATGAAAGTCAGCCCCAGCATTTT. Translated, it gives CASSDESQPQHF.

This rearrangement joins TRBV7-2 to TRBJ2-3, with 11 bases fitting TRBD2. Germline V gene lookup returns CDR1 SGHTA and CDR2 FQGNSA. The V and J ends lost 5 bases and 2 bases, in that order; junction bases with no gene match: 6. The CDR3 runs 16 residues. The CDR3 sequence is CASSTRTSGPTDTQYF. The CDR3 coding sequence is TGTGCCAGCAGCACCCGGACTAGCGGGCCCACAGATACGCAGTATTTT.

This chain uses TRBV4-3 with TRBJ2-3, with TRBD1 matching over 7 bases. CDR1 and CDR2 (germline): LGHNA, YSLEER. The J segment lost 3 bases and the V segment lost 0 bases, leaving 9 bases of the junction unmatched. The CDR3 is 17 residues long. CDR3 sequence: CASSQDLGQGETDTQYF. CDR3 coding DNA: TGCGCCAGCAGCCAAGATCTAGGCCAGGGGGAAACAGATACGCAGTATTTT.

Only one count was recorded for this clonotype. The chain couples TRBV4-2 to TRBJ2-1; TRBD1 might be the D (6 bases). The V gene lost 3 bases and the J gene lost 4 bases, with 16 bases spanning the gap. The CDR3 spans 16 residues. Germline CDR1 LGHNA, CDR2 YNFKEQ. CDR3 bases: TGTGCCAGCAGCCACGACGGGACAAGGGGGTACAATGAGCAGTTCTTC. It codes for CASSHDGTRGYNEQFF.

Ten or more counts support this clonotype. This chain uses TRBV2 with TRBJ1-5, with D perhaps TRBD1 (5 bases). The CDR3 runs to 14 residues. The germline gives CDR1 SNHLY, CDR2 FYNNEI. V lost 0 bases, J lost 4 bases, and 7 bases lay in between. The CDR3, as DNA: TGTGCCAGCAGTGAAGCGACAGATAATCAGCCCCAGCATTTT. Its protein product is CASSEATDNQPQHF. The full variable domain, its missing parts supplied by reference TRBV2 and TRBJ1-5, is EPEVTQTPSHQVTQMGQEVILRCVPISNHLYFYWYRQILGQKVEFLVSFYNNEISEKSEIFDDQFSVERPDGSNFTLKIRSTKLEDSAMYFCASSEATDNQPQHFGDGTRLSIL.

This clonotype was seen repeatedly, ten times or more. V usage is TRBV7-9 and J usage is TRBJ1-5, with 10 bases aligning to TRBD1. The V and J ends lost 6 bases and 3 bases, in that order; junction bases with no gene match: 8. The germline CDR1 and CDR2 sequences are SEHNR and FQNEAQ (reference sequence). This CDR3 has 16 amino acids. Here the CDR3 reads CASSQSDRGPNQPQHF. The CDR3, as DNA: TGTGCCAGCAGTCAATCCGACAGGGGGCCCAATCAGCCCCAGCATTTT.

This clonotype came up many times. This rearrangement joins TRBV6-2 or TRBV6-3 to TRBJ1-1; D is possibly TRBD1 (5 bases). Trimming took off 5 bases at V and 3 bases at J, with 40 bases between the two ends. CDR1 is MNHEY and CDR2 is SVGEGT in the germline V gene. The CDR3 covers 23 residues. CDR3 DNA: TGTGCCAGCAGTAACACTCGAGCGAGTCGTCCTTCCGGGACCCTTCCCGGGGACACTGAAGCTTTCTTT. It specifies CASSNTRASRPSGTLPGDTEAFF.